These T cell receptor beta chains were read from a single sample in a study of prognosis after radiotherapy for stage I lung cancer. TCRdb used MiXCR to reprocess the multiplex PCR reads, holding one entry per CDR3 protein. Of around 26,000 distinct CDR3 sequences listed, roughly 50% are singletons. Sequencing used PBMCs, obtained before or after stereotactic body radiation therapy (not recorded which). Receptors originate from a donor aged 50 or older with non-small cell lung cancer. Both conserved end residues are part of each CDR3. D genes are given only for firm matches. Part of the rows lack a size; the others show once, few, many or a class for expanded clones.

TRBJ2-7,.,many,TRBV5-8,TGTGCCAGCAGCCTTGCAGGGGGGGGAATCGAGCAGTACTTC,CASSLAGGGIEQYF
TRBJ1-5,TRBD1,many,TRBV6-1,TGTGCCAGCAGCGGACAGGGAGGGAGCAATCAGCCCCAGCATTTT,CASSGQGGSNQPQHF
TRBJ1-3,.,many,TRBV4-1,TGCGCCAGCAGCCAAGAAGGGGCGGGGGACACCATATATTTT,CASSQEGAGDTIYF
TRBJ2-7,.,.,TRBV20-1,TGCAGTGCTAGAGATAGGGACAACGGAGGCTACGAGCAGTACTTC,CSARDRDNGGYEQYF
TRBJ2-7,.,.,TRBV6-2/TRBV6-3,TGTGCCAGCATAACCGGGACAACTTCCTACGAGCAGTACTTT,CASITGTTSYEQYF
TRBJ1-1,.,once,TRBV12-3/TRBV12-4,TGTGCCAGCAGCCCGGACGCCATGAGCACTGAAGCTTTCTTT,CASSPDAMSTEAFF
TRBJ2-7,TRBD1,.,TRBV10-3,TGTGCCATCAGTGATCCGGACAGGGGTCGGGAGCAGTACTTC,CAISDPDRGREQYF
TRBJ2-1,TRBD2,many,TRBV7-8,TGTGCCAGCAGCTTAGTAGGTCTTGGAGCGGGGGTCGGGAATGAGCAGTTCTTC,CASSLVGLGAGVGNEQFF
TRBJ2-5,.,once,TRBV19,TGTGCCAGTAGTCCTGGAATGGGGACCCAGTACTTC,CASSPGMGTQYF
TRBJ2-3,TRBD2,many,TRBV7-9,TGTGCCAGCAGAACGACTAGCGGGAGCACAGATACGCAGTATTTT,CASRTTSGSTDTQYF
TRBJ1-6,.,few,TRBV5-4,TGTGCCAGCAGCTTCGGACAGAGCTCCTATAATTCACCCCTCCACTTT,CASSFGQSSYNSPLHF
TRBJ2-7,TRBD1,.,TRBV7-8,TGTGCCAGCAGCTTGGACAGGGTCAACGAGCAGTACTTC,CASSLDRVNEQYF
TRBJ1-5,.,many,TRBV2,TGTGCCAGCAGACAGGGATTCCAGCCCCAGCATTTT,CASRQGFQPQHF
TRBJ2-7,TRBD2,.,TRBV11-2,TGTGCCAGCAGCTTAGGGACTAGCAACGAGCAGTACTTC,CASSLGTSNEQYF
TRBJ2-5,.,many,TRBV4-2,TGTGCCAGCAGCCAAGATTCCAACCCCGGGACCCAGTACTTC,CASSQDSNPGTQYF
TRBJ1-4,.,many,TRBV4-2,TGTGCCAGCAGCCAAGAGGGGCAGGGCGGGGGTGAAAAACTGTTTTTT,CASSQEGQGGGEKLFF
TRBJ2-7,.,.,TRBV6-1,TGTGCCATCACTGGCATTAACGAGCAGTACTTC,CAITGINEQYF
TRBJ1-6,TRBD1,.,TRBV27,TGTGCCAGCAGTTTTTATGTCGGGACAGGGTCTAATTCACCCCTCCACTTT,CASSFYVGTGSNSPLHF
TRBJ1-1,.,.,TRBV27,TGTGCCAGCAGTGGTACAGGGCTGGAAGCTTTCTTT,CASSGTGLEAFF
TRBJ2-3,.,.,TRBV6-1,TGTGCCAGCAGTGAAGCGCATAGGCGGGAAGGCCTAAGTGATACGCAGTATTTT,CASSEAHRREGLSDTQYF
TRBJ2-7,.,medium-sized,TRBV28,TGTGCCAGCAGTACCACCCGGGGTTTGTACAACGAGCAGTACTTC,CASSTTRGLYNEQYF
TRBJ1-6,.,.,TRBV30,TGTGCCTGGAGTGTCCTGACAGAAGCTTCACCCCTCCACTTT,CAWSVLTEASPLHF
TRBJ2-3,TRBD2,many,TRBV6-1,TGTGCCAGCAGTGGACTTAGCGGGGTGACAGATACGCAGTATTTT,CASSGLSGVTDTQYF
TRBJ2-1,.,many,TRBV12-5,TGTGCTAGTGCAGAGGGAAGCTCCTACAATGAGCAGTTCTTC,CASAEGSSYNEQFF
TRBJ2-2,.,many,TRBV2,TGTGCCAGCAGTGCTTATGCTGTCGGGGAGCTGTTTTTT,CASSAYAVGELFF
TRBJ2-3,.,many,TRBV6-1,TGTGCCAGCAGTGGCATAGGGGATACGCAGTATTTT,CASSGIGDTQYF
TRBJ2-1,TRBD2,.,TRBV20-1,TGCAGTGCTATACTCACGCCGGGACTAGCGGGAGGTTATGAGCAGTTCTTC,CSAILTPGLAGGYEQFF
TRBJ1-1,.,.,TRBV28,TGTGCCAGCAGTCCAACGTGGGCAGCCGAAGCTTTCTTT,CASSPTWAAEAFF